Presented here are 5 T cell receptor beta chains from one specimen sequenced in a study of blood T cell repertoires in COVID-19. Assay used: immunoSEQ multiplex PCR; TCRdb lists only in-frame clones, some missing. The sample consists of 70,000 or so clones, around three quarters of them appearing once. The sample comprised peripheral blood. The receptors originated from a man aged 60 to 69 with acute or convalescent COVID-19.

This clone was seen only once. The chain has TRBV3-1 (or the pseudogene TRBV3-2) and TRBJ2-3, with 7 nucleotides matching TRBD1. Germline values: CDR1 LGHDT, CDR2 YNNKEL (reference sequence). CDR3 length equals 16 residues. The V and J ends lost 1 base and 0 bases, in that order; junction bases with no gene match: 4. The CDR3 reads CASSQVWTGSTDTQYF. In DNA, the CDR3 is TGTGCCAGCAGCCAAGTCTGGACAGGTAGCACAGATACGCAGTATTTT.

This chain joins TRBV30 and TRBJ1-1; TRBD1 might be the D (5 bases). Germline CDR1 GTSNPN, CDR2 SVGIG (reference sequence). This CDR3 is 13 amino acids long. Trimming left V 4 bases short and J 0 bases short, with 9 bases between. In nucleotides, the CDR3 is TGTGCCTGGACCAGACAGTTGAACACTGAAGCTTTCTTT. Its protein is CAWTRQLNTEAFF.

V is TRBV6-6 and J is TRBJ2-4; possibly TRBD2 for D (6 bases). CDR1 and CDR2 (germline): MNHNY, SVGAGI (reference sequence). This CDR3 spans 14 amino acids. V dropped 2 bases and J dropped 3 bases, with 8 bases sitting between them. The CDR3 region is CASSYPRDKNIQYF. DNA for the CDR3: TGTGCCAGCAGTTACCCGCGGGACAAAAACATTCAGTACTTC.

This chain links TRBV7-2 with TRBJ1-3, with D unclear. This CDR3 contains 15 residues. Germline V gene sequence: CDR1 SGHTA, CDR2 FQGNSA. V lost 1 base to trimming and J lost 0 bases, with 7 bases between them. The CDR3 DNA sequence: TGTGCCAGCAGCTTAGGCCGCAGCTCTGGAAACACCATATATTTT. It encodes CASSLGRSSGNTIYF.

This clone was counted a few times. The chain has TRBV11-2 and TRBJ1-5; 7 positions match TRBD1. CDR3 length equals 14 residues. CDR1 is SGHAT and CDR2 is FQNNGV in the germline V gene. The CDR3 region is CVHTKSRGDQPQHF. The CDR3 DNA reads TGTGTACATACGAAGTCCAGGGGGGATCAGCCCCAGCATTTT.